Below are 9 T cell receptor beta chains sequenced from a single sample in a study of post-analysis software for immune sequencing data. Study observations and caveats: TRBV5-6, TRBV5-1 and TRBV20-1 belonged to a set of about five TRBV segments that were more frequent in patients than controls.

What these receptors recognize is not known. The TCR beta cDNA libraries carried unique molecular identifiers. TCRdb independently ran MiXCR on the PCR reads; one entry per CDR3 protein. This repertoire shows 430,000 or so distinct CDR3 sequences, about 40% found once; its top ten account for around 8%. The sequencing input was blood. The receptors here all came from a girl aged 2-15 years with multiple sclerosis.

There are a few counts of this clonotype. This rearrangement joins TRBV27 to TRBJ1-5; 11 nucleotides match TRBD1. The CDR3 is 15 amino acids. From germline, CDR1 is MNHEY and CDR2 SMNVEV (reference sequence). Unmatched junction bases numbered 6, after V lost 5 bases and J lost 6 bases. CDR3 region: CASSLGTGGGQPQHF. The CDR3 DNA reads TGTGCCAGCAGTCTAGGGACAGGGGGAGGTCAGCCCCAGCATTTT.

The sample holds a few counts of this clonotype. This sequence joins TRBV5-1 and TRBJ2-1; tentatively, D is TRBD2 (6 bases). The CDR3 has 18 amino acids. Per the germline V gene, CDR1 is SGHRS and CDR2 is YFSETQ. Trimming stripped 0 bases from V and 0 bases from J, with 16 bases between. CDR3 nucleotides: TGCGCCAGCAGCTTGGTCCCACGGGACTCCGACTCCTACAATGAGCAGTTCTTC. It codes for CASSLVPRDSDSYNEQFF.

This clonotype was observed a handful of times. The chain links TRBV5-1 to TRBJ2-1; tentatively, D is TRBD1 (6 bases). The germline V gene encodes CDR1 SGHRS and CDR2 YFSETQ. Trimming took 4 bases from V and 4 from J, leaving 12 bases between them. CDR3 length: 14 residues. The CDR3 DNA is TGCGCCAGCAGCCACTCAGGGGCTTACAATGAGCAGTTCTTC. This codes for CASSHSGAYNEQFF.

The V gene is TRBV7-9, the J gene TRBJ2-7; D gene ambiguous. The CDR3 runs 13 residues. Trimming shortened V by 0 bases and J by 3 bases, and 6 bases separated the two germline ends. Germline V CDR1 and CDR2: SEHNR, FQNEAQ (reference sequence). CDR3 region: CASSLANYYEQYF. DNA of the CDR3: TGTGCCAGCAGCTTAGCGAACTACTACGAGCAGTACTTC.

This clonotype was observed a handful of times. V and J are TRBV6-5 and TRBJ2-7, with a weak D call TRBD1 (5 bases). V lost 2 bases, J lost 0 bases, and 11 bases lay in between. This CDR3 comprises 15 residues. Germline CDR1 and CDR2: MNHEY and SVGAGI. DNA for the CDR3: TGTGCCAGCAGTTACGACAGCTCGAGCTCCTACGAGCAGTACTTC. The encoded protein is CASSYDSSSSYEQYF.

This chain links TRBV5-4 with TRBJ2-1; D call uncertain. V lost 0 bases and J lost 3, with 7 bases in between. This CDR3 contains 14 residues. Germline CDR1 SGHNT, CDR2 YYREEE (reference sequence). The CDR3 DNA follows: TGTGCCAGCAGCTTGGACCCGGACTACAATGAGCAGTTCTTC. Translation gives CASSLDPDYNEQFF.

The V call is TRBV10-2, the J call TRBJ2-5; 9 bases map to TRBD2. This CDR3 comprises 16 residues. The junction had 8 bases not matched to a gene; V was cut back by 3 bases and J by 3 bases. Germline CDR1 and CDR2: WSHSY and SAAADI. The CDR3 reads CASSDALAGRKETQYF. DNA for the CDR3: TGCGCCAGCAGTGATGCCCTAGCGGGGAGAAAAGAGACCCAGTACTTC.

This chain connects TRBV20-1 to TRBJ1-4, with D unclear. Germline loops: CDR1 DFQATT, CDR2 SNEGSKA (reference sequence). V was shortened by 6 bases and J by 7 bases, with 15 bases between the two germline ends. This CDR3 has 13 residues. CDR3 bases: TGCAGTGCCCTCCGGGATGGAGGTGAAAAACTGTTTTTT. It yields the protein CSALRDGGEKLFF.

The table lists this clonotype with a few counts. The chain carries TRBV5-1 and TRBJ2-1; the match to TRBD2 covers 9 bases. V shed 2 bases, J shed 4 bases, and the junction held 7 bases outside the gene matches. The CDR3 spans 16 residues. Germline V gives CDR1 SGHRS, CDR2 YFSETQ. The CDR3 loop is CASSFPEREEYNEQFF. In DNA form, the CDR3 reads TGCGCCAGCAGCTTCCCAGAGCGGGAGGAGTACAATGAGCAGTTCTTC.